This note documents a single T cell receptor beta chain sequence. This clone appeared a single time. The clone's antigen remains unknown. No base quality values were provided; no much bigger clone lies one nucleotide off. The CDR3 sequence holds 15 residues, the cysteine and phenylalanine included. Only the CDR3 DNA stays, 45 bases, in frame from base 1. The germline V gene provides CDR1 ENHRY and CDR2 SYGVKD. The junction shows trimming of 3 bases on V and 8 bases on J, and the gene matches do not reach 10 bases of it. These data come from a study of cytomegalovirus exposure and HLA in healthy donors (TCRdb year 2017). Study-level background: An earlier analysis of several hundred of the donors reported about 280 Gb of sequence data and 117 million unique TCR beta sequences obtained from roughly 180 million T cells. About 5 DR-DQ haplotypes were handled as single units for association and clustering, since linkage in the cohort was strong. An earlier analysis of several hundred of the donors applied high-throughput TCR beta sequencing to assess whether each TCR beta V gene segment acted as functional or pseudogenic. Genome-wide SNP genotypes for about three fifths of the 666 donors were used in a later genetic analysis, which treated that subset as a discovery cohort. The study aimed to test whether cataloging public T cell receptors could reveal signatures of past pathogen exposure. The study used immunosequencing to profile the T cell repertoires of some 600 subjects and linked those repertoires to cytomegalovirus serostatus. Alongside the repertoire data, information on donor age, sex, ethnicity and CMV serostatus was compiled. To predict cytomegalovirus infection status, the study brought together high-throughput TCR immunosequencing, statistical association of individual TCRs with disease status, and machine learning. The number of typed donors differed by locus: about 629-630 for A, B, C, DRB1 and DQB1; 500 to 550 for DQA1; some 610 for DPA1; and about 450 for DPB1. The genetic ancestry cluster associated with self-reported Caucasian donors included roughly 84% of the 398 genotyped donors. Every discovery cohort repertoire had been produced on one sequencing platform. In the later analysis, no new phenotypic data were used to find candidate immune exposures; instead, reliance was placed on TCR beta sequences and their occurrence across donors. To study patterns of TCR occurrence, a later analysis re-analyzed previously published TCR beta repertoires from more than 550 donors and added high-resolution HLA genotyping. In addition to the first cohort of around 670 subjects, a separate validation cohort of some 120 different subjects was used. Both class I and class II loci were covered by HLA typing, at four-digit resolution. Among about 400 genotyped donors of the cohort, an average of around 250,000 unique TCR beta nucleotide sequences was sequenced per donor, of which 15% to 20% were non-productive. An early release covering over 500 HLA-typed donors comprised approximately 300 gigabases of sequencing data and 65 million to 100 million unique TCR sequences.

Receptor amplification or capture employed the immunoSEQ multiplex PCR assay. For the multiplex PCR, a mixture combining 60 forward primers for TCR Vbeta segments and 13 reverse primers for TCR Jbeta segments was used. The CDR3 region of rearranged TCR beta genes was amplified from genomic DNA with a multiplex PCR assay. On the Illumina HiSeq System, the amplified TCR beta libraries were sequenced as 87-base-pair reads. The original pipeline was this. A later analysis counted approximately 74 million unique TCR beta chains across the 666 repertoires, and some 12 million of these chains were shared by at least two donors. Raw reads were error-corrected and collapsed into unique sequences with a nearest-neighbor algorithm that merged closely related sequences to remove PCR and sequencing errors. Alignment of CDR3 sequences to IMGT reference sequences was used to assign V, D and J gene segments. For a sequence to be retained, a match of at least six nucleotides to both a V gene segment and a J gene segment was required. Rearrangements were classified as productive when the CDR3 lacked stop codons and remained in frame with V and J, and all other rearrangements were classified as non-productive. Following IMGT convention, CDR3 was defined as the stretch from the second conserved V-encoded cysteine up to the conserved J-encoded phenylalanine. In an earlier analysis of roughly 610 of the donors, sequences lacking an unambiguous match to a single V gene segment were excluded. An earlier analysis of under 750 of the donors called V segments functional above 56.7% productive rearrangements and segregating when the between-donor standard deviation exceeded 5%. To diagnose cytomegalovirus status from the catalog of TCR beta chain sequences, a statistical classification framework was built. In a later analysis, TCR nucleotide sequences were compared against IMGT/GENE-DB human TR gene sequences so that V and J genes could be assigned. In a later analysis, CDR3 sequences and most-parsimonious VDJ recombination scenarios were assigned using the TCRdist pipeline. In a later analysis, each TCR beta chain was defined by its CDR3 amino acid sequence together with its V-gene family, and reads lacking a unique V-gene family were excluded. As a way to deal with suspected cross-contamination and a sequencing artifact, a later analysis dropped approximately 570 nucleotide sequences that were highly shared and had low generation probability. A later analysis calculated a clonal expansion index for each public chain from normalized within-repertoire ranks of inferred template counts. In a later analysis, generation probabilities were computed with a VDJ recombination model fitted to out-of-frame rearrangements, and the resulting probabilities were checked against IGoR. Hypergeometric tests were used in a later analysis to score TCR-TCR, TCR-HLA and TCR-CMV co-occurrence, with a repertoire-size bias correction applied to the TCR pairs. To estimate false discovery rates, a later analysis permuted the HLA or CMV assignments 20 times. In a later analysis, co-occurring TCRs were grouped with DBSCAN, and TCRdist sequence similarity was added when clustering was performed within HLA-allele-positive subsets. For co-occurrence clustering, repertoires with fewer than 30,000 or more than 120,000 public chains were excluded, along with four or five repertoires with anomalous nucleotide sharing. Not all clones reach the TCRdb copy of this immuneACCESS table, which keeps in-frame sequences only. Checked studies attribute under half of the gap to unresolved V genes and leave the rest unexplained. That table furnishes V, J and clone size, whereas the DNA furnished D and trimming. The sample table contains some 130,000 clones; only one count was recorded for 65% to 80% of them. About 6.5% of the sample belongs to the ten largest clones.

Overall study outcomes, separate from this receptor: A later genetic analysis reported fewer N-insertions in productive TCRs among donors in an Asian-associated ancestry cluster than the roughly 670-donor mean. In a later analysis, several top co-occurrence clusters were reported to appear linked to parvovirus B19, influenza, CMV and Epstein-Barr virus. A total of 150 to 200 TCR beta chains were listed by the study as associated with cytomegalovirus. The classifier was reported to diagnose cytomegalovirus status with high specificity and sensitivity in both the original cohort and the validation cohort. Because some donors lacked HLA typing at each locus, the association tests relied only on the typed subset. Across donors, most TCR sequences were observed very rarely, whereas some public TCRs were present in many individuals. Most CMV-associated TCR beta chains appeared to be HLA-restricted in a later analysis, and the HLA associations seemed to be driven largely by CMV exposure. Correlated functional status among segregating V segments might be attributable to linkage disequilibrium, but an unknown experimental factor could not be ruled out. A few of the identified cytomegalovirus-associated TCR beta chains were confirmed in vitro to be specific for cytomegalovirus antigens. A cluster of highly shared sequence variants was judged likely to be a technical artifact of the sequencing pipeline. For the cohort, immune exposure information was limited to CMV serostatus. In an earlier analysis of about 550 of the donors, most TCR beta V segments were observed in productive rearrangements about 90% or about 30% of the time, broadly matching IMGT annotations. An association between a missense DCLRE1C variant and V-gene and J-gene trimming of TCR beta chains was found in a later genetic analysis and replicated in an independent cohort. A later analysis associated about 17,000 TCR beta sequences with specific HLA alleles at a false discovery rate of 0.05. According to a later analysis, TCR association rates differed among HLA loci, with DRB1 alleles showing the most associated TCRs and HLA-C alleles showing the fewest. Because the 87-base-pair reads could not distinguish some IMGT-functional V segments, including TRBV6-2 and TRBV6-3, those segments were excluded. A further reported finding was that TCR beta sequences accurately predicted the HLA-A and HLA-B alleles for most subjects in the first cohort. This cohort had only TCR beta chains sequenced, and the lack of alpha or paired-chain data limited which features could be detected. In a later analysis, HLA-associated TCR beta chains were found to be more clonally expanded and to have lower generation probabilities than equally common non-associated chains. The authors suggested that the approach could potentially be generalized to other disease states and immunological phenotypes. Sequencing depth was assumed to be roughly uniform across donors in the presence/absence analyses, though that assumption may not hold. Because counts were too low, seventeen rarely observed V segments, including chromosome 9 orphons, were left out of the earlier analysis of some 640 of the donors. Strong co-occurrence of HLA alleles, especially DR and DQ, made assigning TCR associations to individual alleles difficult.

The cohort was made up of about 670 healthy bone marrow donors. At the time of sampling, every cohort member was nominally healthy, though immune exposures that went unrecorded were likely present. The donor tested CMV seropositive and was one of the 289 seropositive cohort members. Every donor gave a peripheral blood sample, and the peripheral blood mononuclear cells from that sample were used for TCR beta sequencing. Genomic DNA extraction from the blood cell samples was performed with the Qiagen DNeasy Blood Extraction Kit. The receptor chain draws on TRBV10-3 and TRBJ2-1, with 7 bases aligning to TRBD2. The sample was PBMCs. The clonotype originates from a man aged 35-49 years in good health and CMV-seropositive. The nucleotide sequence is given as TGTGCCATCAGTGAATCTAGCGGCCTCACATATGAGCAGTTCTTC. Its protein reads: CAISESSGLTYEQFF.